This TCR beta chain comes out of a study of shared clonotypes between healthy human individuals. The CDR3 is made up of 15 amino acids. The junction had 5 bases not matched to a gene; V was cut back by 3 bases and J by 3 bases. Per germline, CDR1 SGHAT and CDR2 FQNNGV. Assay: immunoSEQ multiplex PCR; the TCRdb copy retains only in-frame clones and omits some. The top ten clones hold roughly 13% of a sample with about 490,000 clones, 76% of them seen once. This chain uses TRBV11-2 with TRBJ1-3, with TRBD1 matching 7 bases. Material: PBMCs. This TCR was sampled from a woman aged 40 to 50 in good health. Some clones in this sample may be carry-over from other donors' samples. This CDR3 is CASSFEGAFGNTIYF. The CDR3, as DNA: TGTGCCAGCAGCTTTGAGGGGGCTTTTGGAAACACCATATATTTT.